Here is one T cell receptor (beta chain) with its context. The germline V gene encodes CDR1 SNHLY and CDR2 FYNNEI. The CDR3 length is 17 residues. The germline V and J ends were trimmed by 7 bases and 4 bases, with 23 bases remaining between them. Using immunoSEQ multiplex PCR, the repertoire was profiled, and TCRdb retains in-frame clones only, with some absent. The data hold 250,000 to 400,000 clones, with about 90% observed a single time. The data originate from a study of blood T cell repertoires in COVID-19. The sample consisted of peripheral blood. The chain recombines TRBV2 with TRBJ1-3, with D perhaps TRBD1 (6 bases). The clonotype comes from a woman aged 30 to 39 with COVID-19, enrolled during active disease. The CDR3 loop is CASTPLGAVRLGNTIYF. CDR3 coding DNA: TGTGCCAGCACCCCCCTGGGGGCCGTTCGTCTCGGAAACACCATATATTTT.